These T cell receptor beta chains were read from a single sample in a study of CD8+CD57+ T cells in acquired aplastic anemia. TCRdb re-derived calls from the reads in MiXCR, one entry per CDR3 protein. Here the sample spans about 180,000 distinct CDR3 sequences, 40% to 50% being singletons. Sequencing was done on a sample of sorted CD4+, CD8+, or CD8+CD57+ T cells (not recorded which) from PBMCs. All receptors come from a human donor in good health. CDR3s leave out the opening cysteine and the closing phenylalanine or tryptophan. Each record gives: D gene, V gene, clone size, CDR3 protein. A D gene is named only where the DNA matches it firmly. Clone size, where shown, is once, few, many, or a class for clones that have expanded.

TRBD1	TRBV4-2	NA	ASSQQGQANSPLH
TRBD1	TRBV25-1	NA	ASSFQTGRNTEAF
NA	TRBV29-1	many	SGRVGVYGYT
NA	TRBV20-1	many	SARSMSASYEQY
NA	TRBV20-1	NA	SASELPSYEQY
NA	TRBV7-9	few	ASSLQGSLHGYT
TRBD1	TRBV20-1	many	RVSGRGQGAITF
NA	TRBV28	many	ASSNWDTQY
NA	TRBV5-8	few	ASSGSGDQETQY
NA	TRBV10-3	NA	AISDLGNTEAF
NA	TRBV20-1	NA	SASTQGNYGYT
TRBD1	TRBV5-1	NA	ASSSTAGGLNEQY
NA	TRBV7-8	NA	ASSLAGRNEQF
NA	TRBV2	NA	ASSVGSVGELF
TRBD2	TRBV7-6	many	ASSPPGLGGETQY
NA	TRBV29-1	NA	SVVSAMNTEAF
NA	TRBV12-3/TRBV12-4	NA	ASSLHREWGEKLF
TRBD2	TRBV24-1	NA	ATSDPGLAGLTDTQY
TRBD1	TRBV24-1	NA	ATSDQTGGAEQF
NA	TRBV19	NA	ASSKASGNTEAF
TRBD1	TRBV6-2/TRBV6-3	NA	ASRDYRGRYEQY
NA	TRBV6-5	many	ASSYLVSFGYEQY
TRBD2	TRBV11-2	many	ASSLGGLRASYEQY
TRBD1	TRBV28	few	ASSNRGNSNQPQH
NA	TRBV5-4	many	ASSLSGGNEKLF
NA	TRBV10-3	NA	AISAGQSYEQY
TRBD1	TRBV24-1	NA	ATSDRGQGGEKLF